This entry lists 17 T cell receptor beta chains sequenced from one sample in a study of control samples from healthy donors and cancer patients. Clones were sequenced by immunoSEQ multiplex PCR, and TCRdb holds only the in-frame ones, with some missing. The sample yields some 190,000 clones, of which the top ten take up around 2%. Material for sequencing was blood. These receptors all come from a woman younger than 45 in good health.

The V and J genes are TRBV4-1 and TRBJ2-2; 7 bases align to TRBD2. The CDR3 runs 15 residues. The V segment lost 6 bases and the J segment 6 bases; nucleotides outside the gene matches: 10. CDR1 is MGHRA and CDR2 is YSYEKL in the germline V gene. Written as DNA, the CDR3 is TGCGCCAGCAGGGGACTATTTGGGCCCCCCGGGGAGCTGTTTTTT. Amino acid sequence: CASRGLFGPPGELFF.

The rearrangement uses TRBV7-9 and TRBJ1-1; weak D call: TRBD1 (5 bases). This CDR3 has 13 residues. The V and J ends lost 6 bases and 5 bases respectively, with 13 bases between them. The germline CDR1 and CDR2 sequences are SEHNR and FQNEAQ (reference sequence). CDR3 bases: TGTGCCAGCAGTTTCGAAGAGGGGACTGAAGCTTTCTTT. This sequence encodes CASSFEEGTEAFF.

The chain joins TRBV6-6 to TRBJ1-1; D not certain. Germline CDR1 reads MNHNY; CDR2 reads SVGAGI (reference sequence). Between the trimmed V and J ends, which lost 0 bases and 4 bases, there was a span of 12 bases. This CDR3 has 15 amino acids. Here the CDR3 reads CASSYSSGIRTEAFF. The DNA of the CDR3 is TGTGCCAGCAGTTACTCGTCGGGGATACGCACTGAAGCTTTCTTT.

The V gene is TRBV24-1, the J gene TRBJ2-7; D is possibly TRBD1 (6 bases). The CDR3 spans 14 residues. V was clipped by 4 bases and J by 0 bases, with 9 bases between them. The germline V gene encodes CDR1 KGHDR and CDR2 SFDVKD. The CDR3 loop reads CATSETGHSYEQYF. Written as DNA, the CDR3 is TGTGCCACCAGTGAGACAGGACACTCCTACGAGCAGTACTTC.

The chain carries TRBV30 and TRBJ1-1; D unclear. The CDR3 has 15 residues. V was shortened by 0 bases and J by 1 base, with 12 bases between the two germline ends. Germline-derived CDR1 and CDR2 are GTSNPN and SVGIG (reference sequence). The CDR3 DNA follows: TGTGCCTGGAGTGTACGGGCACCTGAGAACACTGAAGCTTTCTTT. Residues: CAWSVRAPENTEAFF. The full variable domain, with the rest looked up from reference TRBV30 and TRBJ1-1, is SQTIHQWPATLVQPVGSPLSLECTVEGTSNPNLYWYRQAAGRGLQLLFYSVGIGQISSEVPQNLSASRPQDRQFILSSKKLLLSDSGFYLCAWSVRAPENTEAFFGQGTRLTVV.

A word on this clone: Other DNA sequences within the sample encode an identical CDR3. V and J are TRBV2 and TRBJ2-1; 7 nucleotides line up with TRBD2. Germline CDR1 is SNHLY and CDR2 is FYNNEI. Losses at the gene ends were 3 bases for V and 1 base for J; bases not matched to a gene: 3. There are 15 residues in the CDR3. This CDR3 is CASSESGASYNEQFF. Here the CDR3 DNA reads TGTGCCAGCAGTGAGAGCGGGGCGTCCTACAATGAGCAGTTCTTC. Using reference TRBV2 and TRBJ2-1 for the parts outside the CDR3, the full variable domain is EPEVTQTPSHQVTQMGQEVILRCVPISNHLYFYWYRQILGQKVEFLVSFYNNEISEKSEIFDDQFSVERPDGSNFTLKIRSTKLEDSAMYFCASSESGASYNEQFFGPGTRLTVL.

In nucleotides, the CDR3 is TGTGCCAGCAGCTTAGCAGTGAAAGTTAATGAAAAACTGTTTTTT. Protein: CASSLAVKVNEKLFF. The rearrangement joins TRBV13 to TRBJ1-4, with D uncertain. Trimming pared 1 base from V and 4 bases from J, leaving 10 bases between. The CDR3 covers 15 residues. The germline V gene has CDR1 PRHDT and CDR2 FYEKMQ (reference sequence).

J is TRBJ1-1 and V is TRBV28; no reliable D call. The germline CDR1 and CDR2 sequences are MDHEN and SYDVKM. This CDR3 comprises 11 residues. The V gene lost 3 bases and the J gene lost 5 bases, with 4 bases spanning the gap. The CDR3 sequence: CASSLATEAFF. The CDR3 coding sequence is TGTGCCAGCAGTTTGGCAACTGAAGCTTTCTTT.

This chain connects TRBV20-1 to TRBJ2-2, with TRBD2 matching 7 bases. Germline CDR1 is DFQATT and CDR2 is SNEGSKA (reference sequence). CDR3 length: 12 amino acids. V gave up 3 bases and J gave up 7 bases; unmatched junction bases: 2. CDR3 loop: CSASRGVGELFF. CDR3 DNA: TGCAGTGCTAGTCGGGGGGTCGGGGAGCTGTTTTTT.

The rearrangement links TRBV5-6 to TRBJ2-1; maybe TRBD2 (7 bases). This CDR3 is 15 amino acids long. The V gene's germline CDR1 is SGHDT and CDR2 YYEEEE. The CDR3 DNA is TGTGGCCCACAAGGGGGGGGGCCCTCCTACAATGAGCAGTTCTTC. Translated: CGPQGGGPSYNEQFF.

The V and J genes are TRBV9 and TRBJ2-7; 7 bases fit TRBD2. This CDR3 is built from 15 residues. CDR1 and CDR2 (germline): SGDLS, YYNGEE. V trimming: 0 bases; J trimming: 0 bases; junction bases outside the gene matches: 3. CDR3 nucleotide sequence: TGTGCCAGCAGCGTAGTTCGGACTAGCTCCTACGAGCAGTACTTC. It specifies CASSVVRTSSYEQYF.

The chain couples TRBV7-9 to TRBJ2-7; TRBD2 might be the D (5 bases). V was shortened by 5 bases and J by 3 bases, with 20 bases between the two germline ends. This CDR3 region has 16 residues. Germline CDR1 is SEHNR and CDR2 is FQNEAQ (reference sequence). The CDR3 DNA is TGTGCCAGCAGCCGCGGGCCGGAGGCCTCCCGCTACGAGCAGTACTTC. Translating it yields CASSRGPEASRYEQYF.

This chain uses TRBV24-1 with TRBJ2-3, with no clear D. The CDR3 sequence is 17 residues long. V was clipped by 5 bases and J by 2 bases, with 19 bases between them. Germline values: CDR1 KGHDR, CDR2 SFDVKD. The CDR3: CATSAPLYDLDTDTQYF. The DNA for the CDR3 is TGTGCCACCAGTGCCCCGTTATACGACTTAGACACAGATACGCAGTATTTT.

The chain links TRBV12-3 or TRBV12-4 to TRBJ1-1, with D hard to call. Deletions cut 2 bases from V and 3 bases from J, with 7 bases between. The CDR3 contains 13 residues. The DNA of the CDR3 is TGTGCCAGCAGTTTATTTAGGGACACTGAAGCTTTCTTT. Amino acids: CASSLFRDTEAFF.

The chain couples TRBV11-2 to TRBJ1-2, with D unclear. In germline, CDR1 is SGHAT, CDR2 FQNNGV. V dropped 4 bases and J dropped 8 bases, with 20 bases sitting between them. The CDR3 has 15 residues. The CDR3 spells CASSSLSRSWGGYTF. In nucleotides, the CDR3 is TGTGCCAGCAGCTCCCTGTCCCGATCGTGGGGAGGCTACACCTTC.

The gene calls are TRBV7-2 and TRBJ2-3; D perhaps matches TRBD1 (6 bases). Trimming cost V 3 bases and J 2 bases, with 12 bases left between them. Germline V gene data show CDR1 as SGHTA and CDR2 as FQGNSA. This CDR3 comprises 15 residues. DNA of the CDR3: TGTGCCAGCAGCTTCAGACAGGCCCCCACAGATACGCAGTATTTT. Amino acids: CASSFRQAPTDTQYF. The full variable domain, in which reference TRBV7-2 and TRBJ2-3 provide the parts outside the CDR3, is GAGVSQSPSNKVTEKGKDVELRCDPISGHTALYWYRQSLGQGLEFLIYFQGNSAPDKSGLPSDRFSAERTGGSVSTLTIQRTQQEDSAVYLCASSFRQAPTDTQYFGPGTRLTVL.

V and J are TRBV18 and TRBJ1-4; 8 bases fit TRBD1. The V segment lost 4 bases and the J segment 6 bases; nucleotides outside the gene matches: 4. This CDR3 is built from 14 residues. Looked up from germline, CDR1 is KGHSH and CDR2 is LQKENI. The CDR3 nucleotides read TGTGCCAGCTCACGAGACAGGGGAGATGAAAAACTGTTTTTT. It yields the protein CASSRDRGDEKLFF.